Following are 21 T cell receptor beta chains from one sample sequenced in a study of blood T cell repertoires in COVID-19. Produced via immunoSEQ multiplex PCR; TCRdb's table is partial and in-frame only. The sample includes more than 65,000 clones, around 83% seen only once; the top ten take around 5%. The sample consisted of peripheral blood. The receptors shown here come from a man between 50 and 59 years old with active COVID-19.

The chain couples TRBV5-1 to TRBJ1-4; D possibly corresponds to TRBD1 (6 bases). The germline V gene has CDR1 SGHRS and CDR2 YFSETQ. CDR3 length equals 15 residues. Trimming cost V 0 bases and J 8 bases, with 14 bases left between them. CDR3 loop: CASSLDRGAGEKLFF. The CDR3 DNA follows: TGCGCCAGCAGCTTGGATCGGGGGGCAGGGGAAAAACTGTTTTTT. Drawing the rest from reference TRBV5-1 and TRBJ1-4, the complete variable domain is KAGVTQTPRYLIKTRGQQVTLSCSPISGHRSVSWYQQTPGQGLQFLFEYFSETQRNKGNFPGRFSGRQFSNSRSEMNVSTLELGDSALYLCASSLDRGAGEKLFFGSGTQLSVL.

The rearrangement uses TRBV5-4 and TRBJ2-7; 8 bases are a match to TRBD1. The CDR3 consists of 15 residues. Germline V gene data show CDR1 as SGHNT and CDR2 as YYREEE (reference sequence). Trimming removed 4 bases from V and 6 bases from J; junction bases left unmatched: 12. CDR3 protein: CASSQERTGILEQYF. CDR3 coding DNA: TGTGCCAGCAGCCAAGAAAGGACAGGGATACTCGAGCAGTACTTC. Variable domain in full (rest from reference TRBV5-4 and TRBJ2-7): ETGVTQSPTHLIKTRGQQVTLRCSSQSGHNTVSWYQQALGQGPQFIFQYYREEENGRGNFPPRFSGLQFPNYSSELNVNALELDDSALYLCASSQERTGILEQYFGPGTRLTVT.

This clone was picked up a small number of times. For the CDR3, the DNA is TGCGCCATCCAACAGGGGCTCCTTAGCACAGATACGCAGTATTTT. This translates into CAIQQGLLSTDTQYF. The J gene is TRBJ2-3, the V gene TRBV10-2; 7 positions agree with TRBD1. The germline V gene encodes CDR1 WSHSY and CDR2 SAAADI. This CDR3 is built from 15 residues. V gave up 10 bases and J gave up 0 bases; unmatched junction bases: 10.

The gene calls are TRBV6-5 and TRBJ1-1, with TRBD1 as a possible D gene (5 bases). Germline CDR1 MNHEY, CDR2 SVGAGI. Deletions cut 6 bases from V and 5 bases from J, with 16 bases between. The CDR3 has 14 amino acids. The DNA for the CDR3 is TGTGCCAGCAGCCCGGGGGGTCCGAGGACTGAAGCTTTCTTT. As protein: CASSPGGPRTEAFF.

The chain has TRBV7-2 and TRBJ1-6; 8 bases line up with TRBD1. CDR1 and CDR2 (germline): SGHTA, FQGNSA. V shed 5 bases, J shed 2 bases, and the junction held 5 bases outside the gene matches. This CDR3 region has 16 residues. Here the CDR3 DNA reads TGTGCCAGCAGCCAAGCGACAGGGGCCTATAATTCACCCCTCCACTTT. Its protein is CASSQATGAYNSPLHF.

The chain recombines TRBV25-1 with TRBJ2-3; D possibly corresponds to TRBD1 (5 bases). V lost 1 base, J lost 0 bases, and 8 bases lay in between. The CDR3 loop spans 15 amino acids. The germline V gene has CDR1 MGHDK and CDR2 SYGVNS. The CDR3 sequence is CASSEWGLSTDTQYF. For the CDR3, the DNA is TGTGCCAGCAGTGAATGGGGCCTGAGCACAGATACGCAGTATTTT.

This clone was counted a few times. This chain joins TRBV6-6 and TRBJ2-7; TRBD1 might be the D (7 bases). The CDR3 is made up of 13 amino acids. Trimming pared 5 bases from V and 6 bases from J, leaving 14 bases between. The V gene's germline CDR1 is MNHNY and CDR2 SVGAGI (reference sequence). The CDR3 protein is CASSNDREAEQYF. The CDR3 DNA is TGTGCCAGCAGTAACGACAGGGAGGCCGAGCAGTACTTC.

The CDR3 reads CASSLGQGPDTQYF. CDR3 nucleotides: TGTGCCAGCAGCTTGGGACAGGGTCCAGATACGCAGTATTTT. The gene calls are TRBV5-5 and TRBJ2-3; TRBD1 matches 7 bases. CDR1 and CDR2 (germline): SGHKS, YYEKEE (reference sequence). Losses at the gene ends were 0 bases for V and 4 bases for J; bases not matched to a gene: 2. CDR3 length: 14 amino acids.

The table lists this clone with a few counts. The chain links TRBV19 to TRBJ1-1; D unresolved. Germline lookup yields CDR1 LNHDA and CDR2 SQIVND (reference sequence). The V and J ends lost 1 base and 0 bases respectively, with 6 bases between them. CDR3 length: 14 residues. The CDR3 loop reads CASSIGRVNTEAFF. CDR3 DNA sequence: TGTGCCAGTAGTATAGGGAGGGTGAACACTGAAGCTTTCTTT.

The V call is TRBV28, the J call TRBJ2-5; 8 bases are shared with TRBD2. CDR3 length: 15 residues. The germline gives CDR1 MDHEN, CDR2 SYDVKM. Losses at the gene ends were 0 bases for V and 5 bases for J; bases not matched to a gene: 5. CDR3 loop: CASSLWAGGSETQYF. CDR3 nucleotides: TGTGCCAGCAGTTTATGGGCGGGAGGCAGCGAGACCCAGTACTTC.

The chain has TRBV28 and TRBJ1-1; TRBD1 matches at 8 bases. V gave up 5 bases and J gave up 3 bases; unmatched junction bases: 8. Germline CDR1 MDHEN, CDR2 SYDVKM. CDR3 length: 15 residues. CDR3 sequence (DNA): TGTGCCAGCAGTCTCCAGACAGGGGCGGACACTGAAGCTTTCTTT. It specifies CASSLQTGADTEAFF.

The chain combines TRBV12-3 or TRBV12-4 with TRBJ1-2, with 7 bases lining up with TRBD1. V was clipped by 6 bases and J by 4 bases; unmatched bases: 5. The CDR3 runs to 13 residues. The CDR3 sequence is CASSSGQTYGYTF. In DNA, the CDR3 is TGTGCCAGCAGCTCGGGACAGACCTATGGCTACACCTTC.

The V call is TRBV7-9, the J call TRBJ1-5; tentatively, D is TRBD1 (5 bases). The CDR3 length is 14 residues. With 7 bases removed from V and 0 bases from J, the gap between germline ends came to 10 bases. The V gene's germline CDR1 is SEHNR and CDR2 FQNEAQ (reference sequence). The chain's CDR3 is CASTTGDSNQPQHF. The CDR3 nucleotides read TGTGCCAGCACAACGGGGGATAGCAATCAGCCCCAGCATTTT.

The CDR3 coding sequence is TGTGCCAGCAGCTTGGGGGGGCTCTCTGGAAACACCATATATTTT. Its protein product is CASSLGGLSGNTIYF. The chain links TRBV5-4 to TRBJ1-3; D perhaps matches TRBD1 (6 bases). Trimming stripped 0 bases from V and 0 bases from J, with 7 bases between. This CDR3 has 15 residues. Per germline, CDR1 SGHNT and CDR2 YYREEE (reference sequence).

The V call is TRBV2, the J call TRBJ2-6; 13 bases agree with TRBD2. The J segment lost 4 bases and the V segment lost 8 bases, leaving 8 bases of the junction unmatched. Germline V CDR1 and CDR2: SNHLY, FYNNEI. The CDR3 runs 17 residues. This CDR3 reads CASYTSGGASGANVLTF. For the CDR3, the DNA is TGTGCCAGCTACACTAGCGGGGGGGCGTCCGGGGCCAACGTCCTGACTTTC.

The rearrangement joins TRBV27 to TRBJ2-2; unclear D gene. CDR1 MNHEY and CDR2 SMNVEV come from the germline V gene (reference sequence). Deletions cut 4 bases from V and 3 bases from J, with 3 bases between. The CDR3 runs 12 residues. CDR3 in DNA: TGTGCCAGCAGTTCTTACACCGGGGAGCTGTTTTTT. This sequence encodes CASSSYTGELFF.

The chain uses TRBV29-1 and TRBJ1-2; the match to TRBD1 covers 8 bases. The CDR3 runs to 14 residues. Germline CDR1 is SQVTM and CDR2 is ANQGSEA. After removal of 0 bases from V and 3 bases from J, the junction contained 3 bases not matched to a gene. CDR3 loop: CSVEDGQGDYGYTF. In DNA form, the CDR3 reads TGCAGCGTTGAAGACGGACAGGGTGACTATGGCTACACCTTC.

The chain combines TRBV30 with TRBJ2-3; D might be TRBD2 (6 bases). V was pared by 3 bases and J by 5 bases, with 18 bases between. Germline V gives CDR1 GTSNPN, CDR2 SVGIG (reference sequence). This CDR3 comprises 15 residues. The CDR3 reads CAWSGVWGERDTQYF. In DNA, the CDR3 is TGTGCCTGGAGCGGCGTCTGGGGGGAAAGAGATACGCAGTATTTT.

This chain uses TRBV3-1 (or the pseudogene TRBV3-2) with TRBJ2-7; TRBD2 matches 8 bases. The V segment lost 0 bases and the J segment 7 bases; nucleotides outside the gene matches: 8. The CDR3 runs 15 residues. Germline V gives CDR1 LGHDT, CDR2 YNNKEL (reference sequence). CDR3 DNA sequence: TGTGCCAGCAGCCAAGAGGGGTCCGGGACTAGAGAGCAGTACTTC. Amino acid sequence: CASSQEGSGTREQYF.

V usage is TRBV5-6 and J usage is TRBJ2-7, with 14 bases lining up with TRBD2. This CDR3 comprises 17 residues. Unmatched junction bases numbered 4, after V lost 0 bases and J lost 2 bases. CDR1 is SGHDT and CDR2 is YYEEEE in the germline V gene. CDR3 DNA sequence: TGTGCCAGCAGCTTGGGACTAGCGGGGGGGGACCCCTACGAGCAGTACTTC. Its translation is CASSLGLAGGDPYEQYF.

In this sample, this clone turned up once. This chain joins TRBV7-9 and TRBJ2-3, with D uncertain. The germline V and J ends were trimmed by 5 bases and 10 bases, with 13 bases remaining between them. This CDR3 is 12 amino acids long. The V gene's germline CDR1 is SEHNR and CDR2 FQNEAQ (reference sequence). Written as DNA, the CDR3 is TGTGCCAGCAGCCCCGCCCCCGGTCCGCAGTATTTT. It codes for CASSPAPGPQYF.